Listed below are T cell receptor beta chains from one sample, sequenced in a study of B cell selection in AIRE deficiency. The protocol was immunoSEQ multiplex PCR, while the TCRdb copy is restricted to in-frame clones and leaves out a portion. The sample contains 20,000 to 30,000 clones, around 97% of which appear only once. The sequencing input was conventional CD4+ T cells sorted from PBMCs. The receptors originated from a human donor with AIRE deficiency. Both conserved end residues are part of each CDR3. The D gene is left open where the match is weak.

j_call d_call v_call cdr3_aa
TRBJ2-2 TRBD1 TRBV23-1 CASPRGQGLSGELFF
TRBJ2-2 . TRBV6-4 CASREFTGELFF
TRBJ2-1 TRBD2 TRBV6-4 CASRPREGSYNEQFF
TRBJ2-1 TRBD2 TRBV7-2 CASSFPTFSGRYNEQFF
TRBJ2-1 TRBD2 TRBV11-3 CASSLAPSGNEQFF
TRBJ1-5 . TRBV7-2 CASSASGTDNQPQHF
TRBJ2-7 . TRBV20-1 CSGGIYEQYF
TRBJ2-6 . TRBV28 CASSRRLSGANVLTF
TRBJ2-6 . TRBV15 CATSRAVALGANVLTF
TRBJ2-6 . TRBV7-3 CASSRKTGPSSGANVLTF
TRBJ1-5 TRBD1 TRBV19 CASSSTGAAVQPQHF
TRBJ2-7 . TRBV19 CASMQGDYEQYF
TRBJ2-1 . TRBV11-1 CASSLAGGVEQFF
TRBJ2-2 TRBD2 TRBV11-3 CASSLGTSPGELFF
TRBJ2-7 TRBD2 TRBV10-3 CAILVRTSGLTYEQYF
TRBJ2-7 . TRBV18 CASSPLPGSSYEQYF
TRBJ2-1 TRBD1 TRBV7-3 CASSPYPGGSSYNEQFF
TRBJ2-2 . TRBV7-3 CASSLIQGAGELFF
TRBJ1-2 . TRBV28 CASSSSPPEGLYTF
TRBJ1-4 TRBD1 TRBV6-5 CASRDRNEKLFF
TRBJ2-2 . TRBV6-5 CASSYSSSYTGELFF
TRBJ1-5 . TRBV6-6 CASALAGFRQPQHF
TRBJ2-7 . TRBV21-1 CASSKATASYEQYF
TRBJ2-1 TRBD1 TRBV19 CASKWGLGQGSNEQFF
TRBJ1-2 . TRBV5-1 CASSLAKPLMTENYGYTF
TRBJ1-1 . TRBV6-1 CASSNQGSYEAFF
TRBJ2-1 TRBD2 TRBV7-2 CASRSTSGRTFGNEQFF
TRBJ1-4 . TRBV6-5 CASSLLTGGNEKLFF
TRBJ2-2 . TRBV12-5 CASRRGANTGELFF